The 2 T cell receptor beta chains given below trace back to one sample, sequenced in a study of CD8 T cell repertoires and HIV-1 epitope variants. These receptors lack a known antigen. Method: immunoSEQ multiplex PCR; TCRdb's copy keeps in-frame clones and lacks some. Among roughly 4,100 clones, around three fifths were seen once, and the ten largest hold around 37%. Sequencing input: cultured CD8+ T cells derived from PBMCs. The receptors originated from a male donor with HIV.

V is TRBV5-6 and J is TRBJ2-1; D may match TRBD1 or TRBD2 (5 bases each). V dropped 8 bases and J dropped 4 bases, with 16 bases sitting between them. CDR3 length: 14 amino acids. Looked up from germline, CDR1 is SGHDT and CDR2 is YYEEEE. This CDR3 reads CASTGAAVYNEQFF. The CDR3 DNA follows: TGTGCCAGTACCGGGGCCGCCGTATACAATGAGCAGTTCTTC.

This CDR3 reads CATTLGTYTF. DNA for the CDR3: TGTGCCACTACCCTTGGGACGTACACCTTC. The chain employs TRBV28 and TRBJ1-2, with a possible D match to TRBD1 (5 bases). V was cut by 10 bases and J by 11 bases, with 14 bases left in between. The germline CDR1 and CDR2 sequences are MDHEN and SYDVKM. The CDR3 runs to 10 residues.